These 28 T cell receptor beta chains came from one sample sequenced in a study of blood T cell repertoires in COVID-19. The table came from immunoSEQ multiplex PCR; TCRdb's copy has only in-frame clones and leaves some out. The table includes 95,000 to 150,000 clones, over 65% detected once. The specimen sequenced was peripheral blood. These receptors were obtained from a woman between 70 and 85 years old with acute or convalescent COVID-19.

The V gene is TRBV4-3, the J gene TRBJ2-1; 11 bases align to TRBD1. This CDR3 region has 16 residues. The V gene's germline CDR1 is LGHNA and CDR2 YSLEER. The J segment lost 9 bases and the V segment lost 3 bases, leaving 10 bases of the junction unmatched. CDR3 residues: CASSQGQGGIYGEQFF. The CDR3 bases are TGCGCCAGCAGCCAGGGACAGGGGGGGATTTACGGTGAGCAGTTCTTC.

V usage is TRBV15 and J usage is TRBJ1-5; tentative D call: TRBD1 (5 bases). The CDR3 totals 14 residues. Germline V gene data show CDR1 as LNHNV and CDR2 as YYDKDF (reference sequence). Trimming pared 3 bases from V and 7 bases from J, leaving 13 bases between. The CDR3 DNA is TGTGCCACCAGCAGTGGGGGGGGTAGACAGCCCCAGCATTTT. Translating gives CATSSGGGRQPQHF.

The rearrangement joins TRBV6-2 or TRBV6-3 to TRBJ2-1; D perhaps matches TRBD1 (6 bases). CDR1 MNHEY and CDR2 SVGEGT come from the germline V gene. The CDR3 has 13 amino acids. V lost 4 bases and J 8 bases, leaving 12 bases between the germline ends. Here the CDR3 DNA reads TGTGCCAGCAGTTTGGACAGTTACGATGAGCAGTTCTTC. It translates to CASSLDSYDEQFF.

The rearrangement uses TRBV11-3 and TRBJ1-1; no definite D call. CDR1 and CDR2 from the germline V gene are SGHNT and YENEEA. CDR3 length: 13 amino acids. Trimming removed 2 bases from V and 2 bases from J, with 6 bases in between. The DNA of the CDR3 is TGTGCCAGCAGCTTAAAGAGAAACACTGAAGCTTTCTTT. Translation: CASSLKRNTEAFF.

The chain is built from TRBV29-1 and TRBJ1-4, with D possibly being TRBD1 (6 bases). The CDR3 extends over 14 amino acids. Trimming removed 1 base at V and 0 bases at J, with 6 bases between. Germline V lookup: CDR1 SQVTM, CDR2 ANQGSEA. The CDR3 loop is CSVEGTATNEKLFF. CDR3 DNA sequence: TGCAGCGTTGAAGGGACAGCAACTAATGAAAAACTGTTTTTT.

V and J are TRBV7-2 and TRBJ2-5; 11 bases fit TRBD2. This CDR3 is built from 18 residues. CDR1 is SGHTA, CDR2 FQGNSA, per germline. Germline trimming cut 5 bases from V and 0 bases from J; bases unmatched to any gene: 11. The CDR3 DNA is TGTGCCAGCAGCCTAAGGAGGTTTAGCGGGGGGGACCAAGAGACCCAGTACTTC. Protein sequence: CASSLRRFSGGDQETQYF.

This sequence joins TRBV3-1 (or the pseudogene TRBV3-2) and TRBJ1-2; the match to TRBD1 covers 9 bases. The junction had 9 bases not matched to a gene; V was cut back by 3 bases and J by 10 bases. Germline CDR1 and CDR2: LGHDT and YNNKEL (reference sequence). This CDR3 comprises 14 residues. The DNA for the CDR3 is TGTGCCAGCAGCCACTCCGGACAGGGGCCGGACTACACCTTC. Translated, it gives CASSHSGQGPDYTF.

The chain carries TRBV11-2 and TRBJ2-5; D is uncertain. Germline V gene sequence: CDR1 SGHAT, CDR2 FQNNGV. Between the trimmed V and J ends, which lost 3 bases and 1 base, there was a span of 6 bases. The CDR3 runs to 13 residues. This CDR3 is CASSFYSQETQYF. The CDR3 region has the DNA TGTGCCAGCAGCTTTTACTCCCAAGAGACCCAGTACTTC.

This chain connects TRBV14 to TRBJ1-2; D possibly corresponds to TRBD1 (5 bases). Between the trimmed V and J ends, which lost 0 bases and 4 bases, there was a span of 12 bases. This CDR3 contains 15 residues. Per germline, CDR1 SGHDN and CDR2 FVKESK. This CDR3 is CASSQEWGRGYGYTF. The CDR3 DNA is TGTGCCAGCAGCCAAGAATGGGGAAGGGGCTATGGCTACACCTTC.

The rearrangement joins TRBV5-1 to TRBJ1-2; D is perhaps TRBD1 (6 bases). The germline V gene encodes CDR1 SGHRS and CDR2 YFSETQ. The V end lost 4 bases, the J end lost 8 bases, and 21 bases lay between the germline ends. CDR3 size: 15 residues. The CDR3 DNA sequence: TGCGCCAGCAGCCCCGGAACAGGGCTTTTGGGAGGCTACACCTTC. It translates to CASSPGTGLLGGYTF.

The CDR3 bases are TGCGCCAGCAGTGAGTCGTCACAGGGAGAGTCCTTCTTT. Translation gives CASSESSQGESFF. V usage is TRBV10-2 and J usage is TRBJ1-1; a weak D match, TRBD1 (6 bases). V lost 0 bases to trimming and J lost 14 bases, with 16 bases between them. Per germline, CDR1 WSHSY and CDR2 SAAADI. This CDR3 region has 13 residues.

The CDR3 DNA follows: TGTGCCAGCAGCCAAGAGCAAGGACAGGGTCGCGGCTACACCTTC. Its protein product is CASSQEQGQGRGYTF. This chain uses TRBV4-2 with TRBJ1-2; 8 positions match TRBD1. The CDR3 contains 15 residues. V lost 0 bases, J lost 8 bases, and 8 bases stayed unmatched. The germline gives CDR1 LGHNA, CDR2 YNFKEQ.

The V and J genes are TRBV7-2 and TRBJ1-2; no reliable D call. Trimming took off 3 bases at V and 7 bases at J, with 12 bases between the two ends. The CDR3 sequence is 13 residues long. The germline gives CDR1 SGHTA, CDR2 FQGNSA. The CDR3: CASSLGYSVGYTF. The CDR3 nucleotides read TGTGCCAGCAGCTTGGGCTACAGTGTTGGCTACACCTTC.

This clone was counted a few times. The J gene is TRBJ1-6, the V gene TRBV18; TRBD1 matches at 8 bases. Trimming took 6 bases from V and 11 from J; bases not matched to a gene: 6. The CDR3 contains 13 residues. The germline gives CDR1 KGHSH, CDR2 LQKENI. The CDR3 bases are TGTGCCAGCTCCCCTGGACAGGGTGCACCCCTCCACTTT. Protein sequence: CASSPGQGAPLHF.

This chain joins TRBV5-1 and TRBJ1-2; D possibly corresponds to TRBD1 (6 bases). Germline assignment: CDR1 SGHRS and CDR2 YFSETQ. The CDR3 spans 16 residues. Between the trimmed V and J ends, which lost 3 bases and 1 base, there was a span of 16 bases. The CDR3 bases are TGCGCCAGCAGCTCGGACAGCGCCCTTTTTAACTATGGCTACACCTTC. This gives the protein CASSSDSALFNYGYTF.

The chain uses TRBV19 and TRBJ2-6; D perhaps matches TRBD1 (6 bases). V gave up 5 bases and J gave up 0 bases, with 17 bases separating them. Germline V CDR1 and CDR2: LNHDA, SQIVND (reference sequence). The CDR3 covers 18 residues. The CDR3 spells CASSPRQALSSGANVLTF. CDR3 DNA sequence: TGTGCCAGTAGTCCCCGACAGGCTCTGTCCTCTGGGGCCAACGTCCTGACTTTC.

V gene TRBV18 combines with J gene TRBJ1-5, with TRBD1 matching 8 bases. The germline V gene encodes CDR1 KGHSH and CDR2 LQKENI. The J segment lost 0 bases and the V segment lost 3 bases, leaving 7 bases of the junction unmatched. The CDR3 covers 17 residues. This chain's CDR3 is CASSPGQAGDSNQPQHF. DNA of the CDR3: TGTGCCAGCTCACCGGGACAGGCAGGGGATAGCAATCAGCCCCAGCATTTT.

The CDR3 coding sequence is TGTGCCAGCAGCCGCGGGGGGAACACCGGGGAGCTGTTTTTT. This sequence encodes CASSRGGNTGELFF. V gene TRBV11-3 combines with J gene TRBJ2-2; 7 positions agree with TRBD2. In germline, CDR1 is SGHNT, CDR2 YENEEA. The V and J ends lost 5 bases and 1 base, in that order; junction bases with no gene match: 1. The CDR3 length is 14 residues.

The chain links TRBV19 to TRBJ2-4, with 7 bases matching TRBD1. This CDR3 is built from 14 residues. CDR1 and CDR2 from the germline V gene are LNHDA and SQIVND (reference sequence). Germline trimming cut 5 bases from V and 4 bases from J; bases unmatched to any gene: 5. CDR3 residues: CASSPLTGKNIQYF. The CDR3 DNA follows: TGTGCCAGTAGTCCCCTGACAGGGAAAAACATTCAGTACTTC. Together with reference TRBV19 and TRBJ2-4, the CDR3 gives the full variable domain: DGGITQSPKYLFRKEGQNVTLSCEQNLNHDAMYWYRQDPGQGLRLIYYSQIVNDFQKGDIAEGYSVSREKKESFPLTVTSAQKNPTAFYLCASSPLTGKNIQYFGAGTRLSVL.

V is TRBV5-5 and J is TRBJ2-1; 11 nucleotides match TRBD2. The ends lost 4 bases at V and 9 bases at J; junction bases unmatched: 9. Germline V gene data show CDR1 as SGHKS and CDR2 as YYEKEE (reference sequence). The CDR3 extends over 15 amino acids. CDR3 nucleotide sequence: TGTGCCAGCAGCGCCTCGGTAGCGGGGGGGGCTGAGCAGTTCTTC. Its protein is CASSASVAGGAEQFF.

The chain combines TRBV7-9 with TRBJ1-5; D is uncertain. V was pared by 1 base and J by 5 bases, with 6 bases between. The CDR3 is 13 amino acids. Germline V gives CDR1 SEHNR, CDR2 FQNEAQ (reference sequence). DNA for the CDR3: TGTGCCAGCAGCTTAGAGAGGGATCAGCCCCAGCATTTT. Its protein is CASSLERDQPQHF.

The rearrangement links TRBV18 to TRBJ1-5; 7 positions agree with TRBD1. This CDR3 contains 16 residues. Germline assignment: CDR1 KGHSH and CDR2 LQKENI. V gave up 2 bases and J gave up 6 bases; unmatched junction bases: 10. Written as DNA, the CDR3 is TGTGCCAGCTCACCATTCGGGACAGCCCAAATTCAGCCCCAGCATTTT. The encoded protein is CASSPFGTAQIQPQHF. Looking up the rest from reference TRBV18 and TRBJ1-5 gives the full variable domain: NAGVMQNPRHLVRRRGQEARLRCSPMKGHSHVYWYRQLPEEGLKFMVYLQKENIIDESGMPKERFSAEFPKEGPSILRIQQVVRGDSAAYFCASSPFGTAQIQPQHFGDGTRLSIL.

The rearrangement links TRBV29-1 to TRBJ1-5; 10 bases are a match to TRBD1. This CDR3 has 17 residues. In germline, CDR1 is SQVTM, CDR2 ANQGSEA. Trimming took 7 bases from V and 2 from J; bases not matched to a gene: 14. The CDR3 coding sequence is TGCAGCGCCATAGCGAACGGGACAGGGGACGGCAATCAGCCCCAGCATTTT. Its protein product is CSAIANGTGDGNQPQHF.

The chain joins TRBV4-3 to TRBJ1-2; 7 bases are a match to TRBD1. This CDR3 has 14 residues. J was trimmed by 6 bases and V by 0 bases; bases with no gene match: 4. Germline CDR1 and CDR2: LGHNA and YSLEER. CDR3 DNA sequence: TGCGCCAGCAGCCAAGAAATTACAGGGGATGGCTACACCTTC. Its protein product is CASSQEITGDGYTF.

The chain combines TRBV6-4 with TRBJ2-7; TRBD2 matches 12 bases. CDR1 and CDR2 (germline): MRHNA, SNTAGT. The ends lost 0 bases at V and 3 bases at J; junction bases unmatched: 0. CDR3 length: 15 amino acids. The CDR3 reads CASSDSGLAGYEQYV. CDR3 coding DNA: TGTGCCAGCAGTGACTCGGGACTAGCGGGCTACGAGCAGTACGTC.

CDR3 in DNA: TGTGCCAGTAGTCGGCGGGGGAGCTCCTACAATGAGCAGTTCTTC. The encoded protein is CASSRRGSSYNEQFF. The chain links TRBV19 to TRBJ2-1; 7 positions match TRBD2. Unmatched junction bases numbered 4, after V lost 5 bases and J lost 0 bases. The CDR3 consists of 15 residues. The V gene's germline CDR1 is LNHDA and CDR2 SQIVND (reference sequence).

This clone was seen only once. The same CDR3 can be traced to other DNA sequences in this sample. This rearrangement joins TRBV4-3 to TRBJ1-1; no definite D call. Trimming shortened V by 0 bases and J by 8 bases, and 10 bases separated the two germline ends. Germline values: CDR1 LGHNA, CDR2 YSLEER. The CDR3 is 13 amino acids. This CDR3 reads CASSQDRGIEAFF. Written as DNA, the CDR3 is TGCGCCAGCAGCCAAGATCGGGGAATCGAAGCTTTCTTT.

This clone was observed a single time. The J gene is TRBJ1-2, the V gene TRBV18; tentatively, D is TRBD1 (6 bases). The V gene lost 5 bases and the J gene lost 2 bases, with 18 bases spanning the gap. Germline V gene lookup returns CDR1 KGHSH and CDR2 LQKENI. The CDR3 loop spans 16 amino acids. The CDR3 coding sequence is TGTGCCAGCTCAGACACTGGACAGCCTATGAACTATGGCTACACCTTC. Its protein product is CASSDTGQPMNYGYTF. Complete variable domain (other parts from reference TRBV18 and TRBJ1-2): NAGVMQNPRHLVRRRGQEARLRCSPMKGHSHVYWYRQLPEEGLKFMVYLQKENIIDESGMPKERFSAEFPKEGPSILRIQQVVRGDSAAYFCASSDTGQPMNYGYTFGSGTRLTVV.